Listed below are T cell receptor beta chains from one sample, sequenced in a study of post-analysis software for immune sequencing data. Each CDR3 protein is one row after TCRdb ran MiXCR on the PCR reads. The repertoire has roughly 580,000 distinct CDR3 sequences, around 40% of them found once; the top ten carry approximately 1.7%. Source material: blood. Every receptor here comes from a girl under 18 with multiple sclerosis. The CDR3 runs from the conserved cysteine through the conserved F or W. D genes are given only for firm matches. Clone size, where shown, is once, few, many, or a class for clones that have expanded.

abundance: few
j_gene: TRBJ2-7
v_gene: TRBV4-1
d_gene: -
CDR3nt: TGCGCCAGCAGCCTTACAGGGAACGGGGAGCAGTACTTC
CDR3aa: CASSLTGNGEQYF

abundance: once
j_gene: TRBJ1-6
v_gene: TRBV5-1
d_gene: -
CDR3nt: TGCGCCAGCAGCGCGGACACGAAATCTTCACCCCTCCACTTT
CDR3aa: CASSADTKSSPLHF

abundance: -
j_gene: TRBJ2-1
v_gene: TRBV29-1
d_gene: TRBD2
CDR3nt: TGCAGCGTTGTTGTAGCGGGGGGCCTCTCTGAGCAGTTCTTC
CDR3aa: CSVVVAGGLSEQFF

abundance: -
j_gene: TRBJ2-3
v_gene: TRBV10-3
d_gene: -
CDR3nt: TGTGCCATCAGTGAGTCGAGGCAGGGGGGTCCTAGCACAGATACGCAGTATTTT
CDR3aa: CAISESRQGGPSTDTQYF

abundance: -
j_gene: TRBJ2-1
v_gene: TRBV7-9
d_gene: -
CDR3nt: TGTGCCAGCAGTTTTGGGGTCCAGGTGTCGCAGTTCTTC
CDR3aa: CASSFGVQVSQFF

abundance: -
j_gene: TRBJ2-5
v_gene: TRBV6-5
d_gene: TRBD1
CDR3nt: TGTGCCAGCAGTCAATCCGACAGGGGGCTGTTGGAGACCCAGTACTTC
CDR3aa: CASSQSDRGLLETQYF

abundance: -
j_gene: TRBJ2-5
v_gene: TRBV27
d_gene: -
CDR3nt: TGTGCCAGCAGTTTTAACAGGGTGTTGGAGACCCAGTACTTC
CDR3aa: CASSFNRVLETQYF

abundance: -
j_gene: TRBJ2-5
v_gene: TRBV5-5
d_gene: TRBD1
CDR3nt: TGTGCCAGCAGCTTGTTGGACAGGGGATTAGGAGGAGAGACCCAGTACTTC
CDR3aa: CASSLLDRGLGGETQYF

abundance: -
j_gene: TRBJ2-1
v_gene: TRBV9
d_gene: -
CDR3nt: TGTGCCAGCAGCGTAGGAGAAGGGCAAGGTGAGCAGTTCTTC
CDR3aa: CASSVGEGQGEQFF

abundance: -
j_gene: TRBJ1-6
v_gene: TRBV12-3/TRBV12-4
d_gene: -
CDR3nt: TGTGCCAGCAGGCGGTCCGGGGGCGATTATAATTCACCCCTCCACTTT
CDR3aa: CASRRSGGDYNSPLHF

abundance: -
j_gene: TRBJ2-1
v_gene: TRBV12-3/TRBV12-4
d_gene: -
CDR3nt: TGTGCCAGCAGTTTACTCGACAATGAGCAGTTCTTC
CDR3aa: CASSLLDNEQFF

abundance: -
j_gene: TRBJ2-1
v_gene: TRBV11-2
d_gene: TRBD2
CDR3nt: TGTGCCAGCACCCCCATCAGCGGGAGGGCCCCCTACAATGAGCAGTTCTTC
CDR3aa: CASTPISGRAPYNEQFF

abundance: -
j_gene: TRBJ2-3
v_gene: TRBV6-4
d_gene: -
CDR3nt: TGTGCCACCGCGACGGGGACCCACACAGATACGCAGTATTTT
CDR3aa: CATATGTHTDTQYF

abundance: -
j_gene: TRBJ2-7
v_gene: TRBV12-3/TRBV12-4
d_gene: TRBD2
CDR3nt: TGTGCCAGCAGTTTAGGGAGGGCTAGCGGGGGTCCGCTCGAGCGGTACTTC
CDR3aa: CASSLGRASGGPLERYF

abundance: -
j_gene: TRBJ2-5
v_gene: TRBV20-1
d_gene: TRBD1
CDR3nt: TGCAGTGCCCTTGGGACAGGCCAAGAGACCCAGTACTTC
CDR3aa: CSALGTGQETQYF

abundance: few
j_gene: TRBJ2-7
v_gene: TRBV11-2
d_gene: -
CDR3nt: TGTGCCAGCAGCCACAATATGGAGCAGTACTTC
CDR3aa: CASSHNMEQYF

abundance: once
j_gene: TRBJ2-3
v_gene: TRBV6-5
d_gene: -
CDR3nt: TGTGCCAGCAGTTACTCGGGCCTTAGCACAGATACGCAGTATTTT
CDR3aa: CASSYSGLSTDTQYF

abundance: -
j_gene: TRBJ2-1
v_gene: TRBV5-1
d_gene: TRBD2
CDR3nt: TGCGCCTGCAGCTTGGGACTAGCGGGAGTCGATGAGCAGTTCTTC
CDR3aa: CACSLGLAGVDEQFF

abundance: few
j_gene: TRBJ1-1
v_gene: TRBV12-3/TRBV12-4
d_gene: -
CDR3nt: TGTGCCAGCAGGGCGACAGAGAACACTGAAGCTTTCTTT
CDR3aa: CASRATENTEAFF

abundance: -
j_gene: TRBJ1-1
v_gene: TRBV5-1
d_gene: -
CDR3nt: TGCGCCAGCAGCCAGTACAGAAACACTGAAGCTTTCTTT
CDR3aa: CASSQYRNTEAFF

abundance: once
j_gene: TRBJ2-3
v_gene: TRBV7-2
d_gene: -
CDR3nt: TGTGCCAGCAGCTTAGGGCGAGCAGCGCAGTATTTT
CDR3aa: CASSLGRAAQYF

abundance: few
j_gene: TRBJ2-3
v_gene: TRBV2
d_gene: -
CDR3nt: TGTGCCAGCAGAACAGGCTTTAGCACAGATGCGCAGTATTTT
CDR3aa: CASRTGFSTDAQYF

abundance: few
j_gene: TRBJ1-2
v_gene: TRBV12-3/TRBV12-4
d_gene: TRBD1
CDR3nt: TGTGCCAGCACCCAGACAGGGAGGGATGGCTACACCTTC
CDR3aa: CASTQTGRDGYTF

abundance: -
j_gene: TRBJ2-7
v_gene: TRBV20-1
d_gene: -
CDR3nt: TGCAGTGCTAGAGGGGAGTCCGCCTACGAGCAGTACTTC
CDR3aa: CSARGESAYEQYF

abundance: -
j_gene: TRBJ2-7
v_gene: TRBV6-5
d_gene: TRBD1
CDR3nt: TGTGCCAGCAGAGACCTGGGACAGGCGGATTGCTACGAGCAGTACTTC
CDR3aa: CASRDLGQADCYEQYF

abundance: -
j_gene: TRBJ2-3
v_gene: TRBV28
d_gene: TRBD2
CDR3nt: TGTGCCAGCAGTTCCTTAGCGGGAGAGGTAGATACGCAGTATTTT
CDR3aa: CASSSLAGEVDTQYF

abundance: few
j_gene: TRBJ2-7
v_gene: TRBV9
d_gene: -
CDR3nt: TGTGCCAGCAGCCCTCTCCCCGGAGGGTCCCCGCAGTACTTC
CDR3aa: CASSPLPGGSPQYF

abundance: -
j_gene: TRBJ1-2
v_gene: TRBV5-6
d_gene: -
CDR3nt: TGTGCCAGCAGGAGGACACCTTCGAACTATGGCTACACCTTC
CDR3aa: CASRRTPSNYGYTF

abundance: many
j_gene: TRBJ2-1
v_gene: TRBV12-3/TRBV12-4
d_gene: TRBD2
CDR3nt: TGTGCCAGCAGTCCTGGGGAGGGGAATGAGCAGTTCTTC
CDR3aa: CASSPGEGNEQFF

abundance: -
j_gene: TRBJ2-2
v_gene: TRBV5-1
d_gene: TRBD2
CDR3nt: TGCGCCAGCAGCTTGAACTTCGGTCTGATCGGGAGGGTCGACACCGGGGAGCTGTTTTTT
CDR3aa: CASSLNFGLIGRVDTGELFF

abundance: -
j_gene: TRBJ2-5
v_gene: TRBV27
d_gene: TRBD2
CDR3nt: TGTGCCAGCAGTTTATCGTCGAATAGCGGGGAGACCCAGTACTTC
CDR3aa: CASSLSSNSGETQYF

abundance: -
j_gene: TRBJ2-7
v_gene: TRBV5-1
d_gene: -
CDR3nt: TGCGCCAGCACAAAGGGGCCAGCGGAACAGCTACTGTACTTC
CDR3aa: CASTKGPAEQLLYF

abundance: -
j_gene: TRBJ1-2
v_gene: TRBV9
d_gene: -
CDR3nt: TGTGCCAGCAGCGCAAGCGCCGACAGGCCCTGTAATGTCTACACCTTC
CDR3aa: CASSASADRPCNVYTF

abundance: -
j_gene: TRBJ2-1
v_gene: TRBV5-5
d_gene: TRBD2
CDR3nt: TGTGCCAGCAGCTTAGGAGCGGGATTCGCCAATGAGCAGTTCTTC
CDR3aa: CASSLGAGFANEQFF

abundance: few
j_gene: TRBJ2-3
v_gene: TRBV30
d_gene: TRBD1
CDR3nt: TGTGCCTCAGACAGGGGTAATACGCAGTATTTT
CDR3aa: CASDRGNTQYF

abundance: -
j_gene: TRBJ2-7
v_gene: TRBV3-1
d_gene: TRBD2
CDR3nt: TGTGCCAGCAGCCAAGACTCTAGCGGGAGTCCTACCTACGAGCAGTACTTC
CDR3aa: CASSQDSSGSPTYEQYF

abundance: -
j_gene: TRBJ2-5
v_gene: TRBV5-1
d_gene: TRBD1
CDR3nt: TGCGCCAGCTCCAAAACGACAGGGGGCTACGGGCAGTACTTC
CDR3aa: CASSKTTGGYGQYF

abundance: -
j_gene: TRBJ2-1
v_gene: TRBV3-1
d_gene: -
CDR3nt: TGTGCCAGCAGCGAAAGGGGGTCCTGGAATGAGCAGTTCTTC
CDR3aa: CASSERGSWNEQFF

abundance: -
j_gene: TRBJ2-3
v_gene: TRBV12-3/TRBV12-4
d_gene: TRBD2
CDR3nt: TGTGCCAGCAGTATGATAGCGGGGGACCAAAAAGAGGGAGATACGCAGTATTTT
CDR3aa: CASSMIAGDQKEGDTQYF

abundance: -
j_gene: TRBJ2-1
v_gene: TRBV30
d_gene: TRBD2
CDR3nt: TGTGCCTGGAGTGTACTAGCGGCAACTCTCCAGTTCTTC
CDR3aa: CAWSVLAATLQFF

abundance: -
j_gene: TRBJ2-3
v_gene: TRBV20-1
d_gene: TRBD2
CDR3nt: TGCAGTGCTAGAGATGGGAGGGTAGCAGATACGCAGTATTTT
CDR3aa: CSARDGRVADTQYF

abundance: few
j_gene: TRBJ2-3
v_gene: TRBV7-9
d_gene: -
CDR3nt: TGTGCCAGCAGCTTAGCCCACACAGATACGCAGTATTTT
CDR3aa: CASSLAHTDTQYF

abundance: -
j_gene: TRBJ2-3
v_gene: TRBV10-3
d_gene: TRBD2
CDR3nt: TGTGCCATCAGTGATTGTGCGGGGGACCTCACAGATACGCAGTATTTT
CDR3aa: CAISDCAGDLTDTQYF

abundance: -
j_gene: TRBJ2-7
v_gene: TRBV20-1
d_gene: TRBD2
CDR3nt: TGCAGTGCTTCCGAGACATCAAAAGTGGCGGGAGGGCCCCACGAGCAGTACTTC
CDR3aa: CSASETSKVAGGPHEQYF

abundance: few
j_gene: TRBJ2-1
v_gene: TRBV5-1
d_gene: -
CDR3nt: TGCGCCAGCACCGTTGAAAGCTCCTACAATGAGCAGTTCTTC
CDR3aa: CASTVESSYNEQFF

abundance: -
j_gene: TRBJ1-1
v_gene: TRBV7-9
d_gene: -
CDR3nt: TGTGCCAGCAGCTTAGCGAAGAGCACTGAAGCTTTCTTT
CDR3aa: CASSLAKSTEAFF

abundance: -
j_gene: TRBJ1-2
v_gene: TRBV12-3/TRBV12-4
d_gene: -
CDR3nt: TGTGCCAGCAGCACGACGGAATACTATGGCTACACCTTC
CDR3aa: CASSTTEYYGYTF

abundance: -
j_gene: TRBJ2-3
v_gene: TRBV20-1
d_gene: TRBD2
CDR3nt: TGCAGTGCTAGGTCCCGCGGGACTAGAGATACGCAGTATTTT
CDR3aa: CSARSRGTRDTQYF

abundance: few
j_gene: TRBJ2-3
v_gene: TRBV5-1
d_gene: -
CDR3nt: TGCGCCAGCAGGTCGGTCCTCCTAGGCGGGAGCACAGATACGCAGTATTTT
CDR3aa: CASRSVLLGGSTDTQYF

abundance: few
j_gene: TRBJ1-2
v_gene: TRBV20-1
d_gene: -
CDR3nt: TGCAGTGCTAGTGGGCGGGGCGGAAGGAACTATGGCTACACCTTC
CDR3aa: CSASGRGGRNYGYTF

abundance: -
j_gene: TRBJ1-1
v_gene: TRBV7-9
d_gene: -
CDR3nt: TGTGCCAGCAGAGACCGGGCCACTGAAGCTTTCTTT
CDR3aa: CASRDRATEAFF

abundance: -
j_gene: TRBJ2-3
v_gene: TRBV12-3/TRBV12-4
d_gene: -
CDR3nt: TGTGCCAGCACCTCTAGTCGAGATACGCAGTATTTT
CDR3aa: CASTSSRDTQYF